The source of this T cell receptor beta chain is a study of T-cell memory formation after mild COVID-19. Study-level information: In these data, TCR clusters were largely donor specific. Study-level results: Some responding clones appeared in pre-infection memory, suggesting cross-reactive memory joined.

This clonotype was found a few times. Its antigen remains unknown. It was 5'RACE with constant-segment primers that produced the TCR alpha and TCR beta cDNA libraries, which carried sample barcodes and UMIs. TCRdb redid the calling of the 5' RACE reads with MiXCR, one entry per CDR3 protein. In the table there are 550,000 to 600,000 distinct CDR3 sequences, about 18% of which are singletons. Between the trimmed V and J ends, which lost 5 bases and 0 bases, there was a span of 7 bases. The CDR3 contains 14 residues. CDR1 and CDR2 (germline): MNHEY, SVGAGI. The TCR originated in an adult woman who had mild COVID-19 (a few samples of this study predate the infection). Cell type and time point are not known. The chain carries TRBV6-5 and TRBJ2-2, with D perhaps matching TRBD2 (5 bases). Sequencing was carried out using PBMCs or a T cell subset sorted from them (not recorded which). CDR3 sequence reads: CASSDYTNTGELFF. DNA of the CDR3: TGTGCCAGCAGTGACTACACGAACACCGGGGAGCTGTTTTTT.